This TCR beta chain was profiled in a study of shared clonotypes between healthy human individuals. Method: immunoSEQ multiplex PCR; TCRdb's copy keeps in-frame clones and lacks some. The table has 110,000 or so clones, around 73% seen once. In its sample, this clone was seen a few times. This clonotype originated in a woman aged 25-40 years in good health. What was sequenced was memory CD8+ T cells sorted from blood. Subset noted: CD45RO+ cells pooled with CCR7-negative TemRA cells.

CDR3 in DNA: TGTGCCAGCAGTGAACCGAGGCTAGCGGGCCAAGAGACCCAGTACTTC. Translation gives CASSEPRLAGQETQYF. The chain recombines TRBV25-1 with TRBJ2-5, with 8 positions matching TRBD2. This CDR3 spans 16 amino acids. Germline CDR1 MGHDK, CDR2 SYGVNS. V lost 2 bases and J lost 1; bases outside the gene matches: 6.